The clone carrying this TCR beta chain was seen a handful of times. As yet, its antigen is unknown. PCR was performed using 60 Vbeta and 13 Jbeta primers. Measured with immunoSEQ multiplex PCR; TCRdb has only the in-frame clones, and not every one. The data contain around 85,000 clones, around 80% of them singletons. CDR1 SGHTA and CDR2 FQGNSA come from the germline V gene. V lost 8 bases and J 8 bases, leaving 15 bases between the germline ends. The CDR3 has 13 residues. The sample comes from a study of cytomegalovirus exposure and HLA in healthy donors. Study-level points and caveats: In an earlier analysis, in some 600 donors, most V segments appeared productive either ~87% or ~30% of the time. In vitro testing confirmed a few CMV-associated chains as specific for CMV antigens.

The TCR comes from a male donor in good health and CMV-seronegative. This chain links TRBV7-2 with TRBJ1-4, with D perhaps matching TRBD1 (5 bases). Material for sequencing was PBMCs. CDR3 region: CASGVQGSEKLFF. The CDR3 coding sequence is TGTGCCAGCGGGGTCCAGGGATCCGAAAAACTGTTTTTT.